The 4 T cell receptor delta chains reported below all come from one sample, sequenced in a study of gamma-delta chains in newborns, infants, children. TCRdb re-called clones from the reads using CATT. The table shows 4,500 to 5,000 delta-chain clones, with less than 4% occurring only once. Specimen: blood. The receptors were sampled from a child who was a newborn, infant or young child, either healthy, febrile or measles-vaccinated (not recorded which).

CDR3 nucleotide sequence: TGTGCCTGTGACACCGTACTGGGCTACGACCCTATAGGCTCCTGGGACACCCGACAGATGTTTTTC. Encoded protein: CACDTVLGYDPIGSWDTRQMFF. V gene TRDV2 combines with J gene TRDJ3, with D possibly TRDD3 on 6 matching bases. The J gene, not given by TCRdb, was assigned here from a germline match of the nucleotide sequence. The V end was cut by 0 bases, the J end by 0 bases, with 23 bases between. The CDR3 contains 22 residues. Per the germline V gene, CDR1 is GEAIGNYY and CDR2 is EKD.

By share, this clone ranks as medium-sized. This chain uses TRDV2 with TRDJ3; TRDD3 matches 11 bases. Per germline, CDR1 GEAIGNYY and CDR2 EKD. CDR3 length: 19 amino acids. V lost 3 bases to trimming and J lost 0 bases; unmatched junction nucleotides: 6. The CDR3 sequence is CACDPVLGDSSWDTRQMFF. Here the CDR3 DNA reads TGTGCCTGTGACCCTGTACTGGGGGATAGCTCCTGGGACACCCGACAGATGTTTTTC.

This clone occurred a few times. The chain is built from TRDV2 and TRDJ3; 10 bases are shared with TRDD3. The CDR3 totals 18 residues. CDR1 GEAIGNYY and CDR2 EKD come from the germline V gene. J was trimmed by 1 base and V by 2 bases; bases with no gene match: 4. The CDR3 region has the DNA TGTGCCTGTGACAAGCTGGGGGATAATTCCTGGGACACCCGACAGATGTTTTTC. Amino acids: CACDKLGDNSWDTRQMFF.

This clone was counted between two and nine times. An end of the junction differs from the germline gene, which may be a read error. Other nucleotide sequences in the sample specify the same CDR3. The gene calls are TRDV2 and TRDJ3; 13 positions agree with TRDD3. The CDR3 is 20 residues long. The V gene's germline CDR1 is GEAIGNYY and CDR2 EKD. CDR3 region: CACDSLLGDTSSWDTRQMFF. Written as DNA, the CDR3 is TGTGCCTGTGACTCGCTACTGGGGGATACGAGCTCCTGGGACACCCGACAGATGTTCTTC.